The 25 T cell receptor beta chains below come from one sample, sequenced in a study of OX40 agonist ivuxolimab in advanced cancers. Clones were read by immunoSEQ multiplex PCR, and TCRdb kept only the in-frame ones, dropping some. The data contain fewer than 85,000 clones, about four fifths of them singletons. Sample: CD4+ or CD8+ T cells sorted from blood, taken in a trial of the OX40 agonist ivuxolimab. The source of these receptors is an adult with an advanced solid tumor such as melanoma, head and neck, liver or kidney cancer.

This clone is a singleton in its sample. The chain employs TRBV14 and TRBJ2-6; TRBD2 agrees at 10 bases. Losses at the gene ends were 5 bases for V and 0 bases for J; bases not matched to a gene: 7. The germline V gene has CDR1 SGHDN and CDR2 FVKESK. The length of the CDR3 is 18 residues. The CDR3 nucleotides read TGTGCCAGCAGCGTCATACTAGCGGGGAGCTCTGGGGCCAACGTCCTGACTTTC. Its protein product is CASSVILAGSSGANVLTF. The complete variable domain, with remaining parts taken from reference TRBV14 and TRBJ2-6, reads EAGVTQFPSHSVIEKGQTVTLRCDPISGHDNLYWYRRVMGKEIKFLLHFVKESKQDESGMPNNRFLAERTGGTYSTLKVQPAELEDSGVYFCASSVILAGSSGANVLTFGAGSRLTVL.

The gene calls are TRBV28 and TRBJ1-2; possible D gene TRBD1, 6 bases. Germline assignment: CDR1 MDHEN and CDR2 SYDVKM. The CDR3 runs 13 residues. Between the trimmed V and J ends, which lost 6 bases and 2 bases, there was a span of 10 bases. The chain's CDR3 is CASRADRNYGYTF. The CDR3 DNA is TGTGCCAGCAGGGCCGACAGGAACTATGGCTACACCTTC.

The rearrangement links TRBV9 to TRBJ2-7; no clear D. V lost 2 bases and J 7 bases, leaving 13 bases between the germline ends. The CDR3 covers 13 residues. CDR1 SGDLS and CDR2 YYNGEE come from the germline V gene. This chain's CDR3 is CASSVTFQGEQYF. DNA of the CDR3: TGTGCCAGCAGCGTCACCTTTCAAGGGGAGCAGTACTTC.

The chain couples TRBV19 to TRBJ2-1; D unresolved. V lost 9 bases and J lost 10, with 7 bases in between. The CDR3 spans 9 residues. The germline V gene encodes CDR1 LNHDA and CDR2 SQIVND (reference sequence). The CDR3 reads CASGREQFF. The CDR3 DNA sequence: TGTGCCAGCGGACGGGAGCAGTTCTTC.

V usage is TRBV12-5 and J usage is TRBJ1-6; D may be TRBD1 (6 bases). Germline V CDR1 and CDR2: LGHNT, FRNRAP. V lost 5 bases and J 5 bases, leaving 10 bases between the germline ends. This CDR3 contains 14 residues. The CDR3 loop is CASGHGTHNSPLHF. CDR3 nucleotide sequence: TGTGCTAGTGGTCACGGGACACATAATTCACCCCTCCACTTT.

This clone was seen a handful of times. The rearrangement joins TRBV19 to TRBJ2-1, with TRBD2 as a possible D gene (6 bases). CDR1 LNHDA and CDR2 SQIVND come from the germline V gene (reference sequence). The CDR3 sequence is 14 residues long. V was pared by 5 bases and J by 6 bases, with 14 bases between. The CDR3 loop reads CASSATGGVNEQFF. DNA of the CDR3: TGTGCCAGTAGTGCTACAGGAGGGGTCAATGAGCAGTTCTTC.

Only one count was recorded for this clone. This chain links TRBV6-5 with TRBJ1-6; TRBD1 is a possible D gene (5 bases). With 0 bases removed from V and 8 bases from J, the gap between germline ends came to 11 bases. Germline values: CDR1 MNHEY, CDR2 SVGAGI. CDR3 size: 15 residues. Here the CDR3 DNA reads TGTGCCAGCAGTTACTCGAGTCAGGGAGATTCACCCCTCCACTTT. This sequence encodes CASSYSSQGDSPLHF.

The chain is built from TRBV15 and TRBJ2-3; D gene ambiguous. Germline lookup yields CDR1 LNHNV and CDR2 YYDKDF (reference sequence). This CDR3 is built from 13 residues. The V and J ends lost 1 base and 6 bases respectively, with 8 bases between them. In nucleotides, the CDR3 is TGTGCCACCAGCAGAGTGACCATGGATACGCAGTATTTT. Encoded protein: CATSRVTMDTQYF.

This clone was recorded only once. The chain employs TRBV28 and TRBJ1-3; D may be TRBD1 (5 bases). The CDR3 consists of 16 residues. CDR1 and CDR2 (germline): MDHEN, SYDVKM. V dropped 5 bases and J dropped 2 bases, with 16 bases sitting between them. The CDR3 nucleotides are TGTGCCAGCAGTCACCCGCGTCAGACAGCTGGAAACACCATATATTTT. Translated: CASSHPRQTAGNTIYF.

The chain recombines TRBV28 with TRBJ2-2; 7 nucleotides align to TRBD1. The ends lost 6 bases at V and 2 bases at J; junction bases unmatched: 9. CDR1 and CDR2 (germline): MDHEN, SYDVKM. The CDR3 has 16 residues. The CDR3 sequence is CASSSADRVNTGELFF. CDR3 nucleotide sequence: TGTGCCAGCAGCTCCGCCGACAGGGTAAACACCGGGGAGCTGTTTTTT.

The chain couples TRBV7-9 to TRBJ2-1, with 8 bases aligning to TRBD2. The CDR3 has 15 amino acids. Germline V gives CDR1 SEHNR, CDR2 FQNEAQ (reference sequence). V lost 7 bases to trimming and J lost 3 bases; unmatched junction nucleotides: 8. The CDR3 nucleotides read TGTGCCAGCAACCAACCGGGACTAGACTACAATGAGCAGTTCTTC. This gives the protein CASNQPGLDYNEQFF.

This chain links TRBV21-1 with TRBJ2-3; no DNA check was done on the table's D call, TRBD2. TRBV21-1 is designated a pseudogene. This CDR3 spans 16 amino acids. The CDR3 DNA reads TGTGCCAGCAGCAAAGCGAAAATAGCGGGACCAGATACGCAGTATTTT. This gives the protein CASSKAKIAGPDTQYF.

The V and J genes are TRBV2 and TRBJ1-3; TRBD1 might be the D (6 bases). The CDR3 extends over 13 amino acids. The V end lost 4 bases, the J end lost 7 bases, and 11 bases lay between the germline ends. CDR1 and CDR2 from the germline V gene are SNHLY and FYNNEI. Here the CDR3 reads CASSGTVGNTIYF. CDR3 DNA: TGTGCCAGCAGTGGGACAGTCGGGAACACCATATATTTT.

This chain joins TRBV6-1 and TRBJ1-3; no clear D. V shed 6 bases and J shed 2 bases, with 5 bases lying between them. The CDR3 has 12 residues. Germline V gene sequence: CDR1 MNHNS, CDR2 SASEGT. The CDR3 reads CASSSTGNTIYF. CDR3 DNA sequence: TGTGCCAGCAGCTCCACTGGAAACACCATATATTTT.

This clone was seen more than once but under ten times. This chain connects TRBV19 to TRBJ1-5; D gene ambiguous. The V gene lost 6 bases and the J gene lost 0 bases, with 15 bases spanning the gap. This CDR3 region has 16 residues. Germline V lookup: CDR1 LNHDA, CDR2 SQIVND (reference sequence). The CDR3 DNA reads TGTGCCAGTAGAAAGGGTCAGGAGTATAGCAATCAGCCCCAGCATTTT. The encoded protein is CASRKGQEYSNQPQHF.

In its sample, this clone was seen once. The CDR3 bases are TGTGCCAGCTCACCATCACCCCAGGGAGGACGAACCGGGGAGCTGTTTTTT. Translated: CASSPSPQGGRTGELFF. This chain links TRBV18 with TRBJ2-2, with D perhaps matching TRBD2 (6 bases). The CDR3 runs to 17 residues. Germline V gene lookup returns CDR1 KGHSH and CDR2 LQKENI. Between the trimmed V and J ends, which lost 2 bases and 5 bases, there was a span of 18 bases.

The chain employs TRBV11-1 and TRBJ1-2; weak D call: TRBD1 (5 bases). There are 14 residues in the CDR3. Trimming shortened V by 7 bases and J by 4 bases, and 16 bases separated the two germline ends. Germline V lookup: CDR1 SGHAT, CDR2 FQDESV (reference sequence). The CDR3 nucleotides are TGTGCCAGCACCACGCCAGGGATGATCTATGGCTACACCTTC. It encodes CASTTPGMIYGYTF.

This chain connects TRBV11-2 to TRBJ1-3; D call uncertain. The V gene lost 4 bases and the J gene lost 0 bases, with 10 bases spanning the gap. Looked up from germline, CDR1 is SGHAT and CDR2 is FQNNGV. The CDR3 runs to 15 residues. The CDR3 nucleotides are TGTGCCAGCAGCTCCCAAACTGCCTCTGGAAACACCATATATTTT. Protein sequence: CASSSQTASGNTIYF.

The V call is TRBV9, the J call TRBJ2-1; D might be TRBD1 or TRBD2, each matching 6 bases. The CDR3 loop spans 15 amino acids. V lost 0 bases to trimming and J lost 1 base, with 8 bases between them. Looked up from germline, CDR1 is SGDLS and CDR2 is YYNGEE. CDR3 DNA: TGTGCCAGCAGCGTAGAGGGGGGATCCTACAATGAGCAGTTCTTC. Its protein product is CASSVEGGSYNEQFF.

The chain is built from TRBV2 and TRBJ2-5; possible D gene TRBD2, 6 bases. V was pared by 2 bases and J by 1 base, with 14 bases between. Germline V gene lookup returns CDR1 SNHLY and CDR2 FYNNEI. The CDR3 length is 16 residues. The CDR3 DNA follows: TGTGCCAGCAGTGAATGGGAGGCAGTTTTCCAAGAGACCCAGTACTTC. Protein: CASSEWEAVFQETQYF.

This chain links TRBV7-2 with TRBJ2-3; 15 positions agree with TRBD2. The junction had 8 bases not matched to a gene; V was cut back by 5 bases and J by 5 bases. From germline, CDR1 is SGHTA and CDR2 FQGNSA. The CDR3 totals 17 residues. The CDR3 coding sequence is TGTGCCAGCAGCCCCCGGACTAGCGGGGGGGGTGGAGATACGCAGTATTTT. Translated: CASSPRTSGGGGDTQYF.

The V call is TRBV5-1, the J call TRBJ1-4; D call uncertain. The CDR3 spans 14 residues. V lost 2 bases and J 6 bases, leaving 11 bases between the germline ends. Germline assignment: CDR1 SGHRS and CDR2 YFSETQ. The CDR3: CASSFSPSDEKLFF. The DNA for the CDR3 is TGCGCCAGCAGCTTCAGCCCGTCAGATGAAAAACTGTTTTTT.

This chain links TRBV9 with TRBJ2-2, with 7 bases fitting TRBD1. Germline assignment: CDR1 SGDLS and CDR2 YYNGEE. The CDR3 totals 15 residues. V shed 0 bases and J 9 bases; nucleotides not matched to a gene: 8. The CDR3 protein is CASSVAVTGVRELFF. The DNA for the CDR3 is TGTGCCAGCAGCGTAGCGGTCACAGGGGTGAGGGAGCTGTTTTTT.

The J gene is TRBJ1-5, the V gene TRBV19, with TRBD1 matching 9 bases. The CDR3 has 15 amino acids. From germline, CDR1 is LNHDA and CDR2 SQIVND (reference sequence). V shed 4 bases, J shed 5 bases, and the junction held 6 bases outside the gene matches. The CDR3 coding sequence is TGTGCCAGTAGTAACCACAGGGGGCTGGATCAGCCCCAGCATTTT. Protein product: CASSNHRGLDQPQHF.

The J gene is TRBJ2-3, the V gene TRBV7-3; D possibly matches TRBD1 or TRBD2 (6 bases each). In germline, CDR1 is SGHTA, CDR2 FQGTGA. The CDR3 is 13 amino acids. V was cut by 5 bases and J by 5 bases, with 11 bases left in between. CDR3: CASSPKGGDTQYF. CDR3 nucleotide sequence: TGTGCCAGCAGCCCTAAGGGGGGAGATACGCAGTATTTT.